Reported below is one T cell receptor beta chain. Antigen specificity is unknown. This entry is derived from a study of T cell responses to AZD1222 COVID-19 vaccine. Study-wide background: Doses given second, at about 4 or about 12 weeks, were pooled.

V shed 6 bases and J shed 3 bases, with 11 bases lying between them. CDR3 length equals 13 residues. CDR1 and CDR2 (germline): MNHEY, SVGAGI. Sequencing used immunoSEQ multiplex PCR; TCRdb keeps in-frame clones, though not all of them. The profile shows about 120,000 clones, 90% to 95% of them singletons. Findings of the study overall: Epitopes outside B.1.351 and B.1.1.7 mutated regions reportedly drew nearly half of spike TCRs. At 160-218 and 743-854, vaccine-associated CD4 TCRs were dominant, and they spanned spike.

The sequenced sample was peripheral blood, obtained on day 0 of AZD1222 vaccination. The TCR originated in an adult in good health. This chain links TRBV6-5 with TRBJ2-5; possible D gene TRBD2, 5 bases. CDR3 sequence reads: CASRRAVEETQYF. The CDR3 DNA sequence: TGTGCCAGCAGGAGGGCGGTAGAAGAGACCCAGTACTTC.